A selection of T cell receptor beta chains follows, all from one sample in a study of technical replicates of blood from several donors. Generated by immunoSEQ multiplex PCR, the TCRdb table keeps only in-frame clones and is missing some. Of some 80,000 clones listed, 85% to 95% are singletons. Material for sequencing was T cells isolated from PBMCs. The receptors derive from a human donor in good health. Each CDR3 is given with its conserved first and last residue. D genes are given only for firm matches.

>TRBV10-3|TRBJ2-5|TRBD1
CAISDGQGTETQYF
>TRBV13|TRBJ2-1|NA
CASSLALWEQFF
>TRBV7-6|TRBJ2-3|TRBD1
CASSLGQGAFTDTQYF
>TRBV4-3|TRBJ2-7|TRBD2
CASSHREGAYEQYF
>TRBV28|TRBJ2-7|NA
CASSLGPQGYEQYF
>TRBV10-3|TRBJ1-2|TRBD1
CAISESGTGERGYTF
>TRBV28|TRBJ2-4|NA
CASSLGRKNIQYF
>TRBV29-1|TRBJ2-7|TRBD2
CSVTAGDEQYF
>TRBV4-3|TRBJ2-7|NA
CASSLQDSYYEQYF
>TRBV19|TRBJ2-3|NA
CASSIVGTDTQYF
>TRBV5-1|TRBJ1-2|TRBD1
CASSLRWTGGLSDYGYTF
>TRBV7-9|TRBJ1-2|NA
CASSLGGGDYGYTF
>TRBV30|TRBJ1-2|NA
CAWSTHTYGYTF
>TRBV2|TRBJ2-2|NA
CASSSREANTGELFF
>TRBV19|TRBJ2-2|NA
CASIRGRGVDGELFF
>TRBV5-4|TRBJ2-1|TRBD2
CASSLAQLAGGDNEQFF
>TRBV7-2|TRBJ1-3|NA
CASSPEHGGGINTIYF
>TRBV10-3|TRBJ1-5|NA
CAISESRGSGQPQHF
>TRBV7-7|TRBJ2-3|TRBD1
CASSFRDRDTDTQYF
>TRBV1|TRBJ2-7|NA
CTSSQNVLAGPSYEQYF
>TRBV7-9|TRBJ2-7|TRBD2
CASSPQLAGGPPYEQYF
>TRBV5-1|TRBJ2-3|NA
CASSLDNGDTQYF
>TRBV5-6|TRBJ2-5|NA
CASSLAAIQETQYF
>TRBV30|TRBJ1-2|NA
CAWSGGSYGHTF
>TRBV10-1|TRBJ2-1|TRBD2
CASRGTGTSGGIEQFF
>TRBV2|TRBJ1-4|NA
CASSDRLTNEKLFF
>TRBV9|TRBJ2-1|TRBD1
CASSAWDSYNEQFF
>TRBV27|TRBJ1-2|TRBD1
CASSSSTGTGYYGYTF
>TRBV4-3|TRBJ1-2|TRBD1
CASSQDPAGTDVRITF
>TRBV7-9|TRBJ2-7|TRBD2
CASSHRLAQAYEQYF
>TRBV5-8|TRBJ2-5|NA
CASSPVVVFRGLETQYF
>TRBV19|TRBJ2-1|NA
CASSTGAERNEQFF
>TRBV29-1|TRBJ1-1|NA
CSVDPEGFTEAFF
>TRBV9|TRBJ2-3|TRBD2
CASSGYSGSLDTQYF
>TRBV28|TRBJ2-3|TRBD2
CASSKHSGISTDTQYF
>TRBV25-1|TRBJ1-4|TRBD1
CASSKRTGANEKLFF
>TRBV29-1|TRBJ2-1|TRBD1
CSVGTGGRLSYNEQFF
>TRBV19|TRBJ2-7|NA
CASSSGVSYEQYF
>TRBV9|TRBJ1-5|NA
CASNYLPGEPQHF
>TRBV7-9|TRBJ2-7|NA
CASSFGTSSLSTYEQYF
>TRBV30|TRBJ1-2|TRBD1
CAWRRTGGNYGYTF
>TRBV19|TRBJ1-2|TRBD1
CASQGQGHGYTF
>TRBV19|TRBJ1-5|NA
CASSADWGGNQPQHF
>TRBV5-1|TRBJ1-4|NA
CASSLYETNEKLFF
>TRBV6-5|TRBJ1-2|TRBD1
CASSSGQGRGYTF